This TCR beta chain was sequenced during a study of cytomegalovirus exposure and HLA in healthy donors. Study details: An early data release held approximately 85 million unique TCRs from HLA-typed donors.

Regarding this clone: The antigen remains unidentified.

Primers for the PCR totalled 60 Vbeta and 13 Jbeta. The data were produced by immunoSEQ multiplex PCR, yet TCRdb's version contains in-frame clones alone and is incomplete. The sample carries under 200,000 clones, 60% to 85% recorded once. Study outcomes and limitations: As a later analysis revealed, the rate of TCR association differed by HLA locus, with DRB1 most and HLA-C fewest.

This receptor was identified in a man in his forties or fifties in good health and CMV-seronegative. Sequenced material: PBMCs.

Here the CDR3 DNA reads TGCGCCAGCAGCCAAGATCCAGGGCCCTACGAGCAGTACTTC. This codes for CASSQDPGPYEQYF. The rearrangement links TRBV4-1 to TRBJ2-5; a possible D gene is TRBD1 (5 bases). The assigned J gene may be wrong: the sequence end matches TRBJ2-7 better. CDR1 is MGHRA and CDR2 is YSYEKL in the germline V gene. The CDR3 is 14 amino acids.